The 10 T cell receptor beta chains given below trace back to one sample, sequenced in a study of blood T cell repertoires in COVID-19. Only in-frame clones appear in the TCRdb table, and some are missing; sequencing was by immunoSEQ multiplex PCR. The sample shows 230,000 or so clones, around 88% of them seen only once. The sample taken for sequencing was PBMCs or T cells enriched from blood (not recorded which). The receptors come from a woman aged 45-60 years with acute COVID-19.

The chain is built from TRBV18 and TRBJ2-7; TRBD2 might be the D (7 bases). The germline gives CDR1 KGHSH, CDR2 LQKENI. Between the trimmed V and J ends, which lost 3 bases and 3 bases, there was a span of 12 bases. The CDR3 totals 14 residues. The CDR3 DNA reads as TGTGCCAGCTCACCGAGGGGGGGGCTCTACGAGCAGTACTTC. The encoded protein is CASSPRGGLYEQYF.

The chain joins TRBV6-5 to TRBJ1-2; D may be TRBD1 (5 bases). The CDR3 sequence is 14 residues long. Germline values: CDR1 MNHEY, CDR2 SVGAGI. V lost 2 bases and J lost 1, with 8 bases in between. The CDR3 loop reads CASSYRGSNYGYTF. The CDR3 nucleotides are TGTGCCAGCAGTTACAGGGGAAGTAACTATGGCTACACCTTC.

The chain employs TRBV28 and TRBJ1-2, with a possible D match to TRBD1 (6 bases). Per germline, CDR1 MDHEN and CDR2 SYDVKM. V was clipped by 8 bases and J by 8 bases, with 15 bases between them. This CDR3 comprises 12 residues. The CDR3 protein is CASLLSGTGYTF. DNA for the CDR3: TGTGCCAGCTTACTCAGCGGGACAGGCTACACCTTC.

V and J are TRBV5-1 and TRBJ1-1, with 8 bases matching TRBD1. V dropped 4 bases and J dropped 2; count of bases not matched to a gene: 4. The CDR3 runs 14 residues. Per the germline V gene, CDR1 is SGHRS and CDR2 is YFSETQ. The CDR3: CASSKGQANTEAFF. In nucleotides, the CDR3 is TGCGCCAGCAGCAAGGGACAGGCTAACACTGAAGCTTTCTTT.

This chain connects TRBV11-2 to TRBJ2-3; TRBD1 might be the D (6 bases). The CDR3 sequence is 16 residues long. Germline V CDR1 and CDR2: SGHAT, FQNNGV. Trimming pared 6 bases from V and 1 base from J, leaving 17 bases between. CDR3 coding DNA: TGTGCCAGCAGACGTTACCGGGACATTGGCACAGATACGCAGTATTTT. Protein product: CASRRYRDIGTDTQYF.

The V call is TRBV5-1, the J call TRBJ2-2, with D perhaps matching TRBD1 (7 bases). CDR3 size: 15 residues. Germline CDR1 is SGHRS and CDR2 is YFSETQ. Trimming cost V 6 bases and J 0 bases, with 12 bases left between them. Here the CDR3 reads CASMGGTANTGELFF. The CDR3 bases are TGCGCCAGCATGGGCGGGACAGCGAACACCGGGGAGCTGTTTTTT.

This chain's CDR3 is CASSFQGAGEQFF. The CDR3 coding sequence is TGTGCCAGCAGTTTCCAGGGGGCGGGTGAGCAGTTCTTC. The gene calls are TRBV27 and TRBJ2-1; TRBD1 aligns across 8 bases. The CDR3 runs 13 residues. CDR1 and CDR2 from the germline V gene are MNHEY and SMNVEV (reference sequence). Unmatched junction bases numbered 4, after V lost 3 bases and J lost 9 bases.

This chain uses TRBV10-3 with TRBJ2-1; TRBD2 agrees at 8 bases. V lost 6 bases, J lost 4 bases, and 11 bases stayed unmatched. The germline CDR1 and CDR2 sequences are ENHRY and SYGVKD. This CDR3 has 16 amino acids. DNA of the CDR3: TGTGCCATCAGGGGTACTTCGGCGGGAGGATACAATGAGCAGTTCTTC. It encodes CAIRGTSAGGYNEQFF.

The chain is built from TRBV5-1 and TRBJ2-1; possible D gene TRBD2, 5 bases. V shed 5 bases and J shed 0 bases, with 9 bases lying between them. Germline V lookup: CDR1 SGHRS, CDR2 YFSETQ. The CDR3 totals 14 residues. The CDR3 DNA reads as TGCGCCAGCAGACTAGGAGACTCCTACAATGAGCAGTTCTTC. Residues: CASRLGDSYNEQFF.

CDR3 nucleotides: TGCGCCAGCAGCCTTGGTGCGGCCCAGAGTCAGCCCCAGCATTTT. Translating it yields CASSLGAAQSQPQHF. V usage is TRBV4-1 and J usage is TRBJ1-5; D is unresolved. CDR1 MGHRA and CDR2 YSYEKL come from the germline V gene. This CDR3 has 15 amino acids. V lost 4 bases to trimming and J lost 6 bases, with 16 bases between them.